This T cell receptor (beta chain) comes out of a study of identical twins. Study outcomes and limitations: Alpha sequences out of frame and shared by twins had excess low generation probability. Cord blood beta clonotypes that were abundant carried fewer insertions, and memory repertoires showed no such trend.

In its sample, this clonotype was seen a few times. Its matching antigen is unknown. TCRdb called the 5' RACE reads again in MiXCR, with one record for every CDR3 protein. The sample holds some 500,000 distinct CDR3 sequences, under 25% seen once. The data were also submitted as part of a second study, on T cells expressing NK-cell markers. As that report states: Sequencing covered eight donors, seven HCMV-seropositive and one seronegative. Dominant NKG2C+ clonotypes made up roughly 1.0-7.0% of CD8+ T cells in roughly six donors.

This receptor was taken from a woman aged 18-29 years in good health. Specimen: CD4+ T cells sorted from blood.

The DNA for the CDR3 is TGTGCCAGTACGGACCGGAACACTGAAGCTTTCTTT. This sequence encodes CASTDRNTEAFF. The rearrangement uses TRBV6-5 and TRBJ1-1, with D uncertain. The CDR3 length is 12 residues. Trimming took off 9 bases at V and 1 base at J, with 9 bases between the two ends. The germline gives CDR1 MNHEY, CDR2 SVGAGI.